This TCR beta chain was identified in a study of blood T cell repertoires in COVID-19. Background on the study: Spain, Italy and the United States supplied samples that represented acute and convalescent COVID-19. Nucleic acid was either cDNA or gDNA, and it came from T cells, B-cell-depleted T cells, or PBMCs.

The V gene lost 0 bases and the J gene lost 2 bases, with 8 bases spanning the gap. The germline gives CDR1 LNHDA, CDR2 SQIVND (reference sequence). The CDR3 is 15 amino acids. Original data processing: Counts of nucleated cells, estimated from reference gene primer amplification, were obtained. Libraries were prepared by immunoSEQ multiplex PCR; TCRdb keeps only in-frame clonotypes and omits some of them. V, J and clone size derive from that table, while D and trimming were established from the DNA sequence. This repertoire shows some 200,000 clones, approximately 83% found once; its top ten account for approximately 2.4%. This clone occurred once.

Input material: peripheral blood. The chain links TRBV19 to TRBJ2-1, with D perhaps TRBD1 (6 bases). This TCR was recovered from a human donor with acute or convalescent COVID-19. The donor label of this sample is uncertain. The DNA of the CDR3 is TGTGCCAGTAGTATAGATACAGGGACCTACAATGAGCAGTTCTTC. As protein: CASSIDTGTYNEQFF.